One sample yielded the 14 T cell receptor beta chains listed below, sequenced in a study of chemoradiotherapy in HPV16-positive cancers. This table comes from immunoSEQ multiplex PCR, and its TCRdb copy is limited to in-frame clones, with some not included. This table holds tens of thousands of clones, over 85% found once. The source was blood, collected from a patient who underwent chemoradiotherapy. Source of these receptors: a human donor with HPV-associated anogenital cancer.

This clone was counted a few times. V gene TRBV9 combines with J gene TRBJ2-1; maybe TRBD2 (5 bases). V lost 2 bases and J 6 bases, leaving 9 bases between the germline ends. Per germline, CDR1 SGDLS and CDR2 YYNGEE. This CDR3 comprises 13 residues. CDR3 sequence: CASSVALVNEQFF. CDR3 DNA sequence: TGTGCCAGCAGCGTCGCACTAGTCAATGAGCAGTTCTTC.

This chain connects TRBV5-4 to TRBJ2-7, with TRBD1 matching 11 bases. CDR1 SGHNT and CDR2 YYREEE come from the germline V gene (reference sequence). This CDR3 has 16 residues. V shed 4 bases and J 3 bases; nucleotides not matched to a gene: 9. CDR3 sequence: CASSPDAGQGGYEQYF. CDR3 nucleotides: TGTGCCAGCAGCCCTGACGCGGGACAGGGGGGCTACGAGCAGTACTTC.

The chain combines TRBV6-4 with TRBJ1-1, with D possibly being TRBD1 (5 bases). The CDR3 length is 14 residues. Germline V gives CDR1 MRHNA, CDR2 SNTAGT. V was cut by 3 bases and J by 6 bases, with 14 bases left in between. The CDR3 DNA sequence: TGTGCCAGCAGTGATGGGACTTCGGGGTCTGAAGCTTTCTTT. This codes for CASSDGTSGSEAFF.

The DNA for the CDR3 is TGTGCCAGCAGCACAGGGGCAGGTGGAAACACCATATATTTT. Encoded protein: CASSTGAGGNTIYF. This chain uses TRBV6-5 with TRBJ1-3; 7 nucleotides line up with TRBD1. Germline V gene data show CDR1 as MNHEY and CDR2 as SVGAGI. The CDR3 runs to 14 residues. J gave up 3 bases and V 6 bases, and 5 bases lay outside the gene matches.

The V gene is TRBV18, the J gene TRBJ2-5; 10 nucleotides match TRBD1. TRBJ2-7 matches the DNA end more closely, so the J call is doubtful. CDR1 and CDR2 from the germline V gene are KGHSH and LQKENI. This CDR3 is 13 amino acids long. CDR3 DNA sequence: TGTGCCAGCTCACCGGGGACAGGGGACGAGCAGTACTTC. Residues: CASSPGTGDEQYF.

Only one count was recorded for this clone. J is TRBJ2-7 and V is TRBV9; possible D gene TRBD2, 5 bases. The CDR3 totals 15 residues. V lost 4 bases, J lost 2 bases, and 16 bases lay in between. Per the germline V gene, CDR1 is SGDLS and CDR2 is YYNGEE. CDR3 residues: CASSPPSGTPYEQYF. The CDR3 DNA is TGTGCCAGCAGCCCCCCCAGCGGAACACCCTACGAGCAGTACTTC.

The gene calls are TRBV2 and TRBJ1-3; tentative D call: TRBD1 (6 bases). Germline assignment: CDR1 SNHLY and CDR2 FYNNEI. V was cut by 7 bases and J by 3 bases, with 10 bases left in between. The length of the CDR3 is 13 residues. CDR3 protein: CASIRDIGNTIYF. CDR3 coding DNA: TGTGCCAGCATCAGGGACATTGGAAACACCATATATTTT.

The rearrangement joins TRBV7-6 to TRBJ1-6; no definite D call. In germline, CDR1 is SGHVS, CDR2 FNYEAQ. The CDR3 consists of 13 residues. The V and J ends lost 2 bases and 7 bases respectively, with 6 bases between them. The CDR3 DNA follows: TGTGCCAGCAGCTTAAATCCGAATTCACCCCTCCACTTT. Translating gives CASSLNPNSPLHF.

The chain recombines TRBV6-4 with TRBJ2-3; 8 bases align to TRBD2. Germline V gene data show CDR1 as MRHNA and CDR2 as SNTAGT. Trimming removed 5 bases from V and 1 base from J; junction bases left unmatched: 2. CDR3 length: 14 residues. CDR3 bases: TGTGCCAGCAGTATACTAGCGGGCACAGATACGCAGTATTTT. This codes for CASSILAGTDTQYF.

V gene TRBV7-2 combines with J gene TRBJ1-3; 7 nucleotides align to TRBD1. J gave up 0 bases and V 5 bases, and 13 bases lay outside the gene matches. This CDR3 is 18 amino acids long. Germline V gene sequence: CDR1 SGHTA, CDR2 FQGNSA. CDR3 region: CASSLQGGGRSSGNTIYF. The CDR3 bases are TGTGCCAGCAGCCTCCAGGGGGGAGGGCGAAGCTCTGGAAACACCATATATTTT.

V usage is TRBV30 and J usage is TRBJ1-1; 7 bases map to TRBD1. CDR1 is GTSNPN, CDR2 SVGIG, per germline (reference sequence). This CDR3 spans 12 amino acids. The junction had 0 bases not matched to a gene; V was cut back by 5 bases and J by 0 bases. CDR3 nucleotide sequence: TGTGCCTGGGACAGGGTGAACACTGAAGCTTTCTTT. It is translated as CAWDRVNTEAFF. Using reference TRBV30 and TRBJ1-1 for the parts outside the CDR3, the full variable domain is SQTIHQWPATLVQPVGSPLSLECTVEGTSNPNLYWYRQAAGRGLQLLFYSVGIGQISSEVPQNLSASRPQDRQFILSSKKLLLSDSGFYLCAWDRVNTEAFFGQGTRLTVV.

The genes are TRBV7-2 and TRBJ1-2; weak D call: TRBD1 (6 bases). The CDR3 loop spans 14 amino acids. Trimming took 1 base from V and 2 from J, leaving 8 bases between them. The germline V gene encodes CDR1 SGHTA and CDR2 FQGNSA. The CDR3 DNA is TGTGCCAGCAGCTTAGGGACAGAAAACTATGGCTACACCTTC. It specifies CASSLGTENYGYTF. Looking up the rest from reference TRBV7-2 and TRBJ1-2 gives the full variable domain: GAGVSQSPSNKVTEKGKDVELRCDPISGHTALYWYRQSLGQGLEFLIYFQGNSAPDKSGLPSDRFSAERTGGSVSTLTIQRTQQEDSAVYLCASSLGTENYGYTFGSGTRLTVV.

V usage is TRBV6-5 and J usage is TRBJ2-7; D ambiguous. The germline gives CDR1 MNHEY, CDR2 SVGAGI. V was trimmed by 2 bases and J by 0 bases, leaving 11 bases between them. The CDR3 length is 15 residues. The CDR3 region has the DNA TGTGCCAGCAGTTACGGGGTACCCTACTCCTACGAGCAGTACTTC. It specifies CASSYGVPYSYEQYF.

This sequence joins TRBV5-6 and TRBJ2-2; TRBD1 matches 8 bases. The CDR3 loop spans 14 amino acids. Trimming cost V 7 bases and J 2 bases; bases outside gene matches: 4. Germline-derived CDR1 and CDR2 are SGHDT and YYEEEE. CDR3 in amino acids: CASGTGENTGELFF. Here the CDR3 DNA reads TGTGCCAGCGGGACAGGTGAAAACACCGGGGAGCTGTTTTTT. The full variable domain, completed using reference TRBV5-6 and TRBJ2-2, is DAGVTQSPTHLIKTRGQQVTLRCSPKSGHDTVSWYQQALGQGPQFIFQYYEEEERQRGNFPDRFSGHQFPNYSSELNVNALLLGDSALYLCASGTGENTGELFFGEGSRLTVL.